One sample yielded the 10 T cell receptor beta chains listed below, sequenced in a study of T cell responses to AZD1222 COVID-19 vaccine. Generated by immunoSEQ multiplex PCR, the TCRdb table keeps only in-frame clones and is missing some. The data contain 60,000 to 100,000 clones, roughly 87% of them singletons. The material sequenced was peripheral blood, taken on day 0 of AZD1222 vaccination. These receptors were collected from an adult in good health.

This sequence joins TRBV11-2 and TRBJ1-2, with 9 bases lining up with TRBD1. Germline V gene data show CDR1 as SGHAT and CDR2 as FQNNGV. This CDR3 is 12 amino acids long. After removal of 5 bases from V and 9 bases from J, the junction contained 4 bases not matched to a gene. This chain's CDR3 is CASSLGQGSYTF. CDR3 DNA sequence: TGTGCCAGCAGCCTGGGACAGGGCAGCTACACCTTC.

The CDR3 sequence: CASQGGYRGTYGYTF. In nucleotides, the CDR3 is TGTGCCAGCCAGGGAGGGTACAGGGGGACCTATGGCTACACCTTC. The chain carries TRBV28 and TRBJ1-2; 8 nucleotides line up with TRBD1. The trim removed 8 bases at V and 4 bases at J, leaving 12 bases unmatched. Germline V gene lookup returns CDR1 MDHEN and CDR2 SYDVKM. The CDR3 spans 15 residues.

This chain joins TRBV2 and TRBJ2-7, with TRBD2 identical over 10 bases. CDR1 SNHLY and CDR2 FYNNEI come from the germline V gene. Trimming took 8 bases from V and 3 from J; bases not matched to a gene: 1. There are 12 residues in the CDR3. The CDR3 coding sequence is TGTGCCAGCCGGACTAGCGGCTACGAGCAGTACTTC. This encodes CASRTSGYEQYF.

Many counts were recorded for this clone. CDR3 sequence (DNA): TGCGCCAGCAGCTTGGCGACGAATCAGCCCCAGCATTTT. Encoded protein: CASSLATNQPQHF. V and J are TRBV5-1 and TRBJ1-5, with D unresolved. Germline-derived CDR1 and CDR2 are SGHRS and YFSETQ. The V and J ends lost 0 bases and 4 bases respectively, with 5 bases between them. The CDR3 runs 13 residues. The full variable domain, rest sourced from reference TRBV5-1 and TRBJ1-5, is KAGVTQTPRYLIKTRGQQVTLSCSPISGHRSVSWYQQTPGQGLQFLFEYFSETQRNKGNFPGRFSGRQFSNSRSEMNVSTLELGDSALYLCASSLATNQPQHFGDGTRLSIL.

This chain joins TRBV11-3 and TRBJ2-3; D gene ambiguous. The CDR3 length is 15 residues. Germline CDR1 SGHNT, CDR2 YENEEA. V was trimmed by 1 base and J by 0 bases, leaving 8 bases between them. The CDR3 DNA reads TGTGCCAGCAGCTTAGGCTCCACTAGCACAGATACGCAGTATTTT. Residues: CASSLGSTSTDTQYF. Full variable domain (remainder filled in from reference TRBV11-3 and TRBJ2-3): EAGVVQSPRYKIIEKKQPVAFWCNPISGHNTLYWYLQNLGQGPELLIRYENEEAVDDSQLPKDRFSAERLKGVDSTLKIQPAELGDSAVYLCASSLGSTSTDTQYFGPGTRLTVL.

The rearrangement uses TRBV19 and TRBJ2-7; 10 bases align to TRBD1. J lost 6 bases, V lost 5 bases, and 7 bases had no gene match. This CDR3 has 14 amino acids. Germline V gives CDR1 LNHDA, CDR2 SQIVND (reference sequence). CDR3 protein: CASSQDRGLSEQYF. As DNA, the CDR3 is TGTGCCAGTAGTCAAGACAGGGGGCTCTCCGAGCAGTACTTC.

The chain couples TRBV30 to TRBJ1-5; D is uncertain. Germline V gives CDR1 GTSNPN, CDR2 SVGIG (reference sequence). The CDR3 spans 13 residues. Trimming took off 2 bases at V and 3 bases at J, with 8 bases between the two ends. DNA of the CDR3: TGTGCCTGGAGTCACAGAGACAATCAGCCCCAGCATTTT. Encoded protein: CAWSHRDNQPQHF. The full variable domain, in which reference TRBV30 and TRBJ1-5 provide the parts outside the CDR3, is SQTIHQWPATLVQPVGSPLSLECTVEGTSNPNLYWYRQAAGRGLQLLFYSVGIGQISSEVPQNLSASRPQDRQFILSSKKLLLSDSGFYLCAWSHRDNQPQHFGDGTRLSIL.

The chain carries TRBV7-8 and TRBJ1-1; possibly TRBD1 for D (5 bases). V was cut by 5 bases and J by 2 bases, with 15 bases left in between. Germline V gene sequence: CDR1 SGHVS, CDR2 FQNEAQ. The CDR3 is 15 residues long. Here the CDR3 DNA reads TGTGCCAGCAGCGGGAGGGACTCGTTTAACACTGAAGCTTTCTTT. The encoded protein is CASSGRDSFNTEAFF.

V gene TRBV6-5 combines with J gene TRBJ2-7, with D unresolved. V was trimmed by 0 bases and J by 2 bases, leaving 5 bases between them. Germline V CDR1 and CDR2: MNHEY, SVGAGI. The CDR3 runs to 13 residues. The CDR3 sequence is CASSYSRTYEQYF. In DNA form, the CDR3 reads TGTGCCAGCAGTTACTCCAGGACCTACGAGCAGTACTTC.

This clone turned up a few times. This sequence joins TRBV7-3 and TRBJ2-1, with TRBD2 matching 9 bases. Per the germline V gene, CDR1 is SGHTA and CDR2 is FQGTGA. V lost 3 bases, J lost 7 bases, and 7 bases stayed unmatched. The CDR3 is 15 residues long. The CDR3 spells CASSFRLAGTNEQFF. The CDR3, as DNA: TGTGCCAGCAGCTTCCGGCTAGCGGGAACTAATGAGCAGTTCTTC. The full variable domain, with the rest looked up from reference TRBV7-3 and TRBJ2-1, is GAGVSQTPSNKVTEKGKYVELRCDPISGHTALYWYRQSLGQGPEFLIYFQGTGAADDSGLPNDRFFAVRPEGSVSTLKIQRTERGDSAVYLCASSFRLAGTNEQFFGPGTRLTVL.